This T cell receptor (beta chain) came from a study of post-analysis software for immune sequencing data. The overall study: Several disease courses (relapsing-remitting, secondary progressive and progressive-relapsing) of multiple sclerosis were included. General study points: Under F measure analysis, samples from one preparation batch co-clustered strongly. Relative to controls, patients had a few TRBV segments at higher frequency, with TRBV5-6, TRBV5-1 and TRBV20-1 among these. Controls significantly exceeded multiple sclerosis patients in normalized Chao1 diversity.

The sample holds a few counts of this clonotype. As yet, its antigen is unknown. Trimming removed 4 bases from V and 4 bases from J, with 19 bases in between. The V gene's germline CDR1 is DFQATT and CDR2 SNEGSKA (reference sequence). The CDR3 length is 15 residues. Presence of unique molecular identifiers characterized the TCR beta cDNA libraries. Some 540,000 cDNA molecules were obtained from around 1 to 9.1 million T cells. Via MiXCR, TCRdb re-called the PCR reads, giving one row per CDR3 protein. The repertoire holds 750,000 to 950,000 distinct CDR3 sequences, with around 53% as singletons. What was sequenced was blood. The rearrangement joins TRBV20-1 to TRBJ2-5, with a tentative D call TRBD2 (6 bases). This receptor was obtained from a girl aged 10 to 17 with multiple sclerosis. Here the CDR3 reads CSAIGSAGFLETQYF. The CDR3 nucleotides are TGCAGTGCTATTGGTTCGGCGGGATTCCTAGAGACCCAGTACTTC.